The entry below gives a single TCR beta chain sequence along with its context. Its cognate antigen is unknown. This record comes from a study of T cells after yellow fever vaccination. In germline, CDR1 is MNHEY, CDR2 SVGEGT. CDR3 length: 15 residues. Deletions cut 4 bases from V and 9 bases from J, with 16 bases between. Broader study findings: Faster peaking, at day 5 versus 15, marked a secondary response that was weaker.

TCRdb reprocessed the 5' RACE reads via MiXCR and lists one record per CDR3 protein. This table has 310,000 or so distinct CDR3 sequences, 3% to 4.5% appearing once. This sample comprised PBMCs, obtained on the day of the yellow fever booster vaccination. This clonotype originated in a man aged 18 to 29 who received the YFV17D yellow fever vaccine. The chain combines TRBV6-2 or TRBV6-3 with TRBJ1-6; D not resolved. Here the CDR3 reads CASSFSRSTLSPLHF. The CDR3 bases are TGTGCCAGCAGTTTCTCCCGATCGACTCTTTCACCCCTCCACTTT.